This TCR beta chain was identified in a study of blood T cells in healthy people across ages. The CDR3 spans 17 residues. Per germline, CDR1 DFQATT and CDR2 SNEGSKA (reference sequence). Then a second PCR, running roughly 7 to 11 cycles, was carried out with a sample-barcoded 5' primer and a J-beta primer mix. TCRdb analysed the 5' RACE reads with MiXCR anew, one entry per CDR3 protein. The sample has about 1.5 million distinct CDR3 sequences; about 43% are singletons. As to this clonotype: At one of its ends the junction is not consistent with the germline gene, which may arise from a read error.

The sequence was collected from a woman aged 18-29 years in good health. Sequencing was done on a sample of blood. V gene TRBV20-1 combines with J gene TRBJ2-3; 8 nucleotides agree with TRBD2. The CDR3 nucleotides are TGCAGTGCTAGAGATGTGGCGGGAGGAGGGGACACAGGTACGCAGTATTTT. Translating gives CSARDVAGGGDTGTQYF.